This TCR beta chain was captured in a study of cytomegalovirus exposure and HLA in healthy donors. On the study more broadly: Among the approximately 400 genotyped donors, 81% were placed in the Caucasian-associated ancestry cluster.

With 60 Vbeta and 13 Jbeta primers, the PCR was carried out. Clones were sequenced by immunoSEQ multiplex PCR, and TCRdb holds only the in-frame ones, with some missing. This sample has around 140,000 clones, with under 75% found just once. Unmatched junction bases numbered 11, after V lost 11 bases and J lost 7 bases. CDR1 MNHEY and CDR2 SVGAGI come from the germline V gene. This CDR3 comprises 13 residues. The specimen was PBMCs. The clonotype was recovered from a woman aged 40 to 50 in good health and CMV-seronegative. This rearrangement joins TRBV6-5 to TRBJ1-5; 7 nucleotides line up with TRBD1. The chain's CDR3 is CASREGARQPQHF. CDR3 nucleotides: TGTGCCTCCCGGGAGGGGGCGAGGCAGCCCCAGCATTTT.